These 4 T cell receptor beta chains originate from one sample sequenced in a study of human T cells and chemical hapten exposure. TCRdb re-called the RACE reads through MiXCR, storing one row per CDR3 protein. The table records some 79,000 distinct CDR3 sequences, 10% of them present only once. Sample time point: patch test 2, 6 weeks after DPC sensitization. Sample treatment: therapeutic diphenylcyclopropenone sensitization with weekly scalp DPC. The sequences come from whole blood, collected in connection with sensitization to the hapten diphenylcyclopropenone (DPC). The source is a woman in her forties or fifties with alopecia areata. Some clones in this sample may be carry-over from other donors' samples.

Only a few counts were recorded for this clonotype. V usage is TRBV18 and J usage is TRBJ2-7; TRBD1 agrees at 7 bases. The CDR3 length is 12 residues. Germline CDR1 and CDR2: KGHSH and LQKENI. The J segment lost 1 base and the V segment lost 6 bases, leaving 0 bases of the junction unmatched. CDR3 nucleotide sequence: TGTGCCAGCTCGGGACAGTCCTACGAGCAGTACTTC. Encoded protein: CASSGQSYEQYF.

This clonotype was seen ten or more times. V gene TRBV20-1 combines with J gene TRBJ2-3; 8 bases agree with TRBD2. Trimming took 5 bases from V and 1 from J; bases not matched to a gene: 8. CDR1 is DFQATT and CDR2 is SNEGSKA in the germline V gene (reference sequence). The CDR3 runs to 15 residues. CDR3 nucleotide sequence: TGCAGTGCTCCCCCAGCGGGAGAAGGCACAGATACGCAGTATTTT. Its translation: CSAPPAGEGTDTQYF.

The CDR3, as DNA: TGTGCCTGGAGGAACAACAGGAAATCGGGCTATGGCTACACCTTC. Amino acid sequence: CAWRNNRKSGYGYTF. V gene TRBV30 combines with J gene TRBJ1-2, with D perhaps matching TRBD1 (5 bases). Germline CDR1 is GTSNPN and CDR2 is SVGIG (reference sequence). The ends were cut back, 3 bases at V and 4 bases at J, with 18 bases in the middle. The CDR3 loop spans 15 amino acids.

Only a few counts were recorded for this clonotype. The V and J genes are TRBV20-1 and TRBJ2-3; D is unclear. The V end was cut by 6 bases, the J end by 2 bases, with 6 bases between. Germline lookup yields CDR1 DFQATT and CDR2 SNEGSKA (reference sequence). CDR3 length: 11 amino acids. As DNA, the CDR3 is TGCAGTGCAGAGACCACAGATACGCAGTATTTT. Its protein product is CSAETTDTQYF.